Listed here are 21 T cell receptor beta chains from one sample, sequenced in a study of cytomegalovirus exposure and HLA in healthy donors (dated by TCRdb to 2016 to 2017). The protocol used for the library was the immunoSEQ multiplex PCR assay. TCRdb stores this immuneACCESS table with in-frame sequences only. Part of the clones is absent; in the studies checked, under half of the shortfall reflects unresolved V genes, and no reason is known for the rest. The sample records roughly 120,000 clones, more than 75% of which are singletons. The ten top clones hold nearly 6.5% of the sample. The sample was PBMCs. These receptors were collected from a woman aged 18-29 years in good health and CMV-seropositive.

The chain couples TRBV11-2 to TRBJ1-1; no clear D. V shed 3 bases and J shed 5 bases, with 7 bases lying between them. CDR3 length: 12 amino acids. Germline assignment: CDR1 SGHAT and CDR2 FQNNGV. As DNA, the CDR3 is TGTGCCAGCAGCTTTTCACGGACTGAAGCTTTCTTT. Residues: CASSFSRTEAFF.

This clone has only a few counts. The chain carries TRBV2 and TRBJ1-5; possibly TRBD1 for D (6 bases). This CDR3 spans 13 amino acids. CDR1 SNHLY and CDR2 FYNNEI come from the germline V gene. The V gene lost 5 bases and the J gene lost 4 bases, with 9 bases spanning the gap. The CDR3 spells CASSQQGNQPQHF. The CDR3 nucleotides are TGTGCCAGCAGTCAACAGGGAAATCAGCCCCAGCATTTT.

V is TRBV5-1 and J is TRBJ2-3, with D possibly matching TRBD2 (6 bases). Trimming took 2 bases from V and 4 from J, leaving 20 bases between them. Germline V gives CDR1 SGHRS, CDR2 YFSETQ. This CDR3 comprises 17 residues. CDR3 region: CASSLGHLGGFADTQYF. In nucleotides, the CDR3 is TGCGCCAGCAGCTTAGGACATCTCGGGGGTTTCGCAGATACGCAGTATTTT.

The genes are TRBV2 and TRBJ1-5; D call uncertain. Trimming pared 4 bases from V and 7 bases from J, leaving 14 bases between. This CDR3 spans 14 amino acids. In germline, CDR1 is SNHLY, CDR2 FYNNEI. The CDR3 bases are TGTGCCAGCAGTGGACCATTCGGGAGGCAGCCCCAGCATTTT. Amino acid sequence: CASSGPFGRQPQHF. Full variable domain (remainder filled in from reference TRBV2 and TRBJ1-5): EPEVTQTPSHQVTQMGQEVILRCVPISNHLYFYWYRQILGQKVEFLVSFYNNEISEKSEIFDDQFSVERPDGSNFTLKIRSTKLEDSAMYFCASSGPFGRQPQHFGDGTRLSIL.

V is TRBV19 and J is TRBJ1-5; a possible D gene is TRBD1 (5 bases). Between the trimmed V and J ends, which lost 4 bases and 1 base, there was a span of 14 bases. The CDR3 is made up of 16 amino acids. Per germline, CDR1 LNHDA and CDR2 SQIVND (reference sequence). The CDR3 sequence is CASSNYRQRSNQPQHF. The CDR3 DNA reads TGTGCCAGTAGTAACTACAGACAGAGGAGCAATCAGCCCCAGCATTTT.

The CDR3 DNA follows: TGTGCCAGCAGCCACGGGACAGGGTTGGTGACAGATACGCAGTATTTT. It is translated as CASSHGTGLVTDTQYF. The chain carries TRBV2 and TRBJ2-3; 9 bases agree with TRBD1. After removal of 6 bases from V and 3 bases from J, the junction contained 10 bases not matched to a gene. The CDR3 spans 16 residues. CDR1 is SNHLY and CDR2 is FYNNEI in the germline V gene.

A single count supports this clone. This chain uses TRBV9 with TRBJ2-1; D is perhaps TRBD2 (6 bases). Germline V gene sequence: CDR1 SGDLS, CDR2 YYNGEE. The V end lost 3 bases, the J end lost 4 bases, and 14 bases lay between the germline ends. The CDR3 is 15 residues long. CDR3 region: CASSGRADHYNEQFF. The DNA of the CDR3 is TGTGCCAGCAGCGGGAGGGCCGATCATTACAATGAGCAGTTCTTC.

Comment on this clone: It is likely a read error, because the conserved phenylalanine at the end of the CDR3 is missing. Because the CDR3's place on the DNA is in doubt, the DNA is left out and the CDR3 is given as listed by TCRdb. This chain connects TRBV4-1 to TRBJ2-3; no DNA check was done on the table's D call, TRBD2. Inclusive of both ends, the CDR3 amounts to 13 amino acids. Germline V gives CDR1 MGHRA, CDR2 YSYEKL. The CDR3 protein is CASSQPLWTGGEG.

The V and J genes are TRBV5-1 and TRBJ2-7, with 8 bases that match TRBD1. The CDR3 is made up of 14 amino acids. V gave up 1 base and J gave up 3 bases; unmatched junction bases: 3. Germline V gene sequence: CDR1 SGHRS, CDR2 YFSETQ. CDR3 bases: TGCGCCAGCAGCTTGTCCGGACAGGGCTACGAGCAGTACTTC. This codes for CASSLSGQGYEQYF.

The chain recombines TRBV7-6 with TRBJ2-3; D is ambiguous. This CDR3 has 13 residues. The germline gives CDR1 SGHVS, CDR2 FNYEAQ. Trimming cost V 0 bases and J 3 bases, with 4 bases left between them. This chain's CDR3 is CASSLARTDTQYF. The CDR3 DNA is TGTGCCAGCAGCTTAGCGCGGACAGATACGCAGTATTTT.

This chain connects TRBV6-5 to TRBJ2-2; 7 nucleotides match TRBD1. Germline V gene lookup returns CDR1 MNHEY and CDR2 SVGAGI. The CDR3 totals 16 residues. V lost 2 bases, J lost 0 bases, and 3 bases stayed unmatched. For the CDR3, the DNA is TGTGCCAGCAGTTACGACGGGACAGCGAACACCGGGGAGCTGTTTTTT. Translation: CASSYDGTANTGELFF.

The rearrangement uses TRBV5-4 and TRBJ1-3; 8 bases are shared with TRBD1. The length of the CDR3 is 14 residues. Germline V gives CDR1 SGHNT, CDR2 YYREEE (reference sequence). V was pared by 2 bases and J by 5 bases, with 3 bases of the junction left unmatched. The DNA of the CDR3 is TGTGCCAGCAGCTTCGGGACAGGCCGAAACACCATATATTTT. Its translation: CASSFGTGRNTIYF.

The rearrangement links TRBV7-9 to TRBJ2-3, with 9 bases lining up with TRBD2. V lost 0 bases and J lost 2; bases outside the gene matches: 9. CDR1 and CDR2 from the germline V gene are SEHNR and FQNEAQ (reference sequence). The CDR3 sequence is 18 residues long. CDR3 sequence (DNA): TGTGCCAGCAGCTTAGCATTCCTAGCGGGGACCGACACAGATACGCAGTATTTT. It encodes CASSLAFLAGTDTDTQYF.

The J gene is TRBJ2-1, the V gene TRBV30; 9 positions agree with TRBD2. The junction had 14 bases not matched to a gene; V was cut back by 3 bases and J by 8 bases. Germline V gene data show CDR1 as GTSNPN and CDR2 as SVGIG (reference sequence). The CDR3 covers 16 residues. Here the CDR3 reads CAWSLGASGAGDEQFF. The CDR3 nucleotides read TGTGCCTGGAGCCTGGGGGCTAGCGGGGCCGGGGATGAGCAGTTCTTC.

This clone was seen only once. V is TRBV7-9 and J is TRBJ2-1; 9 bases line up with TRBD1. The CDR3 sequence is 16 residues long. Trimming cost V 3 bases and J 6 bases; bases outside gene matches: 9. Germline CDR1 SEHNR, CDR2 FQNEAQ (reference sequence). In DNA, the CDR3 is TGTGCCAGCAGCTTTAATCCGGGACAGGGTTTCAATGAGCAGTTCTTC. It codes for CASSFNPGQGFNEQFF.

The CDR3 loop is CASSSLLYNEQFF. The CDR3 region has the DNA TGTGCCAGCAGCTCCCTTCTCTACAATGAGCAGTTCTTC. J is TRBJ2-1 and V is TRBV5-6; D not resolved. V was pared by 3 bases and J by 3 bases, with 7 bases between. Germline CDR1 and CDR2: SGHDT and YYEEEE. CDR3 length: 13 residues.

This chain joins TRBV6-1 and TRBJ2-2, with TRBD2 matching 7 bases. V was clipped by 6 bases and J by 3 bases; unmatched bases: 7. This CDR3 has 15 amino acids. Germline values: CDR1 MNHNS, CDR2 SASEGT. CDR3 sequence (DNA): TGTGCCAGCAGACCCGGGGAGGGCCACACCGGGGAGCTGTTTTTT. Translation gives CASRPGEGHTGELFF.

This clone turned up a few times. V is TRBV30 and J is TRBJ1-2; TRBD1 matches at 7 bases. The germline CDR1 and CDR2 sequences are GTSNPN and SVGIG (reference sequence). The CDR3 sequence is 12 residues long. Trimming removed 7 bases from V and 7 bases from J; junction bases left unmatched: 9. Written as DNA, the CDR3 is TGTGCCTCTCTCAGACAGGGAAGTGGCTACACCTTC. It codes for CASLRQGSGYTF.

The gene calls are TRBV18 and TRBJ1-5, with 7 bases that match TRBD1. The germline V gene encodes CDR1 KGHSH and CDR2 LQKENI. V lost 3 bases to trimming and J lost 2 bases; unmatched junction nucleotides: 4. CDR3 length: 15 residues. The DNA of the CDR3 is TGTGCCAGCTCACCGACCGGGACAGGCAATCAGCCCCAGCATTTT. Protein product: CASSPTGTGNQPQHF.

In this sample, this clone turned up many times. V is TRBV2 and J is TRBJ2-7, with D possibly TRBD2 on 5 matching bases. Germline V CDR1 and CDR2: SNHLY, FYNNEI. The CDR3 loop spans 13 amino acids. V lost 6 bases, J lost 0 bases, and 9 bases lay in between. The CDR3 is CASRDWHSYEQYF. Here the CDR3 DNA reads TGTGCCAGCAGGGACTGGCACTCCTACGAGCAGTACTTC. The variable domain in full, with the rest retrieved from reference TRBV2 and TRBJ2-7, is EPEVTQTPSHQVTQMGQEVILRCVPISNHLYFYWYRQILGQKVEFLVSFYNNEISEKSEIFDDQFSVERPDGSNFTLKIRSTKLEDSAMYFCASRDWHSYEQYFGPGTRLTVT.

The CDR3 spells CASSLGRGIVRYF. Here the CDR3 DNA reads TGTGCCAGCAGCTTAGGACGAGGGATAGTTAGGTACTTC. The V and J genes are TRBV7-9 and TRBJ2-7, with D possibly TRBD2 on 5 matching bases. The V end was cut by 1 base, the J end by 12 bases, with 16 bases between. Germline V gene lookup returns CDR1 SEHNR and CDR2 FQNEAQ (reference sequence). This CDR3 has 13 amino acids.